This paragraph covers one T cell receptor (beta chain) sequence. Assay used: immunoSEQ multiplex PCR; TCRdb lists only in-frame clones, some missing. The table has roughly 190,000 clones, approximately 84% seen once. Germline assignment: CDR1 MNHNY and CDR2 SVGAGI (reference sequence). This CDR3 is built from 15 residues. Trimming took off 0 bases at V and 6 bases at J, with 9 bases between the two ends. The sample is drawn from a study of blood T cell repertoires in COVID-19. Clinical history reported by participants formed the basis on which cohorts were assigned. Recovered status applied to Cohort 3 donors who had two consecutive negative PCRs. It also applied to those with clearance or with symptom resolution.

The sequenced sample consisted of PBMCs or T cells enriched from blood (not recorded which). This chain uses TRBV6-6 with TRBJ1-6; TRBD1 might be the D (5 bases). The sequence derives from a woman in her 30s who had recovered from COVID-19. CDR3 sequence reads: CASSYSFGGNSPLHF. DNA for the CDR3: TGTGCCAGCAGTTACTCCTTCGGGGGTAATTCACCCCTCCACTTT.